Each of the 32 T cell receptor beta chains below was sequenced from the same sample in a study of identical twins. TCRdb independently ran MiXCR on the 5' RACE reads; one entry per CDR3 protein. The data show under 900,000 distinct CDR3 sequences, with approximately 13% seen just once and around 1.6% held by the top ten. The sample was also reused in another study, on yellow fever vaccine responses in identical twins.

What was sequenced was PBMCs. The source of these receptors is a woman aged 18-29 years in good health.

This clonotype was recorded a few times. The chain links TRBV7-2 to TRBJ2-7; no clear D gene. Germline V gene lookup returns CDR1 SGHTA and CDR2 FQGNSA. V was trimmed by 4 bases and J by 0 bases, leaving 16 bases between them. This CDR3 region has 16 residues. The CDR3 here is CASSSNMVGNSYEQYF. DNA for the CDR3: TGTGCCAGCAGCTCGAACATGGTGGGCAACTCCTACGAGCAGTACTTC.

The chain is built from TRBV12-3 or TRBV12-4 and TRBJ2-1, with 8 nucleotides matching TRBD1. V gave up 6 bases and J gave up 8 bases; unmatched junction bases: 12. This CDR3 contains 15 residues. CDR3 bases: TGTGCCAGCAGCCCAAGGACAGGGTATGGGGATGAGCAGTTCTTC. As protein: CASSPRTGYGDEQFF.

This clonotype was counted at least ten times. The chain joins TRBV5-1 to TRBJ1-2, with 9 bases identical to TRBD1. With V trimmed by 3 bases and J by 8 bases, 5 bases remained unmatched. Germline V gene sequence: CDR1 SGHRS, CDR2 YFSETQ. The CDR3 has 13 residues. In DNA form, the CDR3 reads TGCGCCAGCAGCTCCGGGACAGGGAGCGGCTACACCTTC. Amino acid sequence: CASSSGTGSGYTF. The full variable domain, rest sourced from reference TRBV5-1 and TRBJ1-2, is KAGVTQTPRYLIKTRGQQVTLSCSPISGHRSVSWYQQTPGQGLQFLFEYFSETQRNKGNFPGRFSGRQFSNSRSEMNVSTLELGDSALYLCASSSGTGSGYTFGSGTRLTVV.

The chain employs TRBV24-1 and TRBJ2-1; 8 bases are shared with TRBD1. V lost 7 bases to trimming and J lost 4 bases; unmatched junction nucleotides: 8. Germline CDR1 is KGHDR and CDR2 is SFDVKD. The CDR3 runs to 15 residues. The CDR3 DNA sequence: TGTGCCACCAGGACAGGGGCGGACGATTACAATGAGCAGTTCTTC. This codes for CATRTGADDYNEQFF.

There are a few counts of this clonotype. The V and J genes are TRBV29-1 and TRBJ1-6, with 7 bases aligning to TRBD1. The CDR3 has 13 amino acids. Germline V gene data show CDR1 as SQVTM and CDR2 as ANQGSEA. Trimming cost V 4 bases and J 7 bases; bases outside gene matches: 4. The CDR3 bases are TGCAGCGTTGGAGACAGGGAAAATTCACCCCTCCACTTT. This codes for CSVGDRENSPLHF.

The sample holds a few counts of this clonotype. V usage is TRBV7-9 and J usage is TRBJ2-5; D not resolved. V was shortened by 1 base and J by 2 bases, with 11 bases between the two germline ends. This CDR3 has 15 amino acids. Germline assignment: CDR1 SEHNR and CDR2 FQNEAQ (reference sequence). CDR3 in DNA: TGTGCCAGCAGCTTAGATTTTGGACGGCAAGAGACCCAGTACTTC. Translation gives CASSLDFGRQETQYF. Based on the CDR3 plus reference TRBV7-9 and TRBJ2-5, the full variable domain is DTGVSQNPRHKITKRGQNVTFRCDPISEHNRLYWYRQTLGQGPEFLTYFQNEAQLEKSRLLSDRFSAERPKGSFSTLEIQRTEQGDSAMYLCASSLDFGRQETQYFGPGTRLLVL.

In its sample, this clonotype was seen many times. This chain connects TRBV29-1 to TRBJ2-6; no clear D gene. This CDR3 has 13 amino acids. The V end was cut by 7 bases, the J end by 2 bases, with 9 bases between. The germline gives CDR1 SQVTM, CDR2 ANQGSEA. The DNA of the CDR3 is TGCAGCGCTTACCCTGCTGGGGCCAACGTCCTGACTTTC. This translates into CSAYPAGANVLTF.

J is TRBJ2-2 and V is TRBV2, with TRBD1 matching over 10 bases. CDR1 is SNHLY and CDR2 is FYNNEI in the germline V gene. J gave up 7 bases and V 3 bases, and 5 bases lay outside the gene matches. This CDR3 is built from 15 residues. This CDR3 reads CASSEMTGGGGELFF. CDR3 coding DNA: TGTGCCAGCAGTGAGATGACAGGGGGCGGCGGGGAGCTGTTTTTT.

The chain couples TRBV12-3 or TRBV12-4 to TRBJ1-1; D gene ambiguous. The V end was cut by 0 bases, the J end by 12 bases, with 8 bases between. The CDR3 contains 11 residues. The CDR3 region has the DNA TGTGCCAGCAGTTTAGCGCGGGTGACTTTCTTT. Amino acid sequence: CASSLARVTFF.

Here the CDR3 reads CASSPWRGGYGELFF. The CDR3 DNA reads as TGTGCCAGCAGTCCGTGGCGGGGGGGCTACGGGGAGCTGTTTTTT. The chain couples TRBV27 to TRBJ2-2; 9 bases map to TRBD2. The CDR3 length is 15 residues. Germline CDR1 is MNHEY and CDR2 is SMNVEV (reference sequence). Trimming removed 5 bases from V and 7 bases from J; junction bases left unmatched: 8.

The rearrangement links TRBV29-1 to TRBJ2-4; D not certain. Per germline, CDR1 SQVTM and CDR2 ANQGSEA. V lost 4 bases to trimming and J lost 6 bases, with 10 bases between them. The CDR3 has 12 residues. CDR3 nucleotides: TGCAGCGTTGTAAGGTCGGGAAACATTCAGTACTTC. This sequence encodes CSVVRSGNIQYF. Using reference TRBV29-1 and TRBJ2-4 for the parts outside the CDR3, the full variable domain is SAVISQKPSRDICQRGTSLTIQCQVDSQVTMMFWYRQQPGQSLTLIATANQGSEATYESGFVIDKFPISRPNLTFSTLTVSNMSPEDSSIYLCSVVRSGNIQYFGAGTRLSVL.

This clonotype appeared many times. V usage is TRBV20-1 and J usage is TRBJ2-7, with 8 bases matching TRBD1. Trimming took 6 bases from V and 4 from J; bases not matched to a gene: 8. The CDR3 is 13 amino acids. Germline CDR1 DFQATT, CDR2 SNEGSKA (reference sequence). CDR3 protein: CSANRDRTYEQYF. The CDR3 nucleotides read TGCAGTGCCAACCGGGACAGGACTTACGAGCAGTACTTC.

This chain uses TRBV12-3 or TRBV12-4 with TRBJ2-2; tentative D call: TRBD1 (5 bases). With 2 bases removed from V and 5 bases from J, the gap between germline ends came to 15 bases. This CDR3 has 16 residues. The CDR3 reads CASSLRGAAGTGELFF. The CDR3 DNA follows: TGTGCCAGCAGTTTAAGGGGCGCGGCCGGGACCGGGGAGCTGTTTTTT.

This clonotype was seen more than once but under ten times. CDR3 region: CASSHPPWDGNTGELFF. Written as DNA, the CDR3 is TGTGCCAGCAGCCACCCCCCATGGGACGGTAACACCGGGGAGCTGTTTTTT. V usage is TRBV4-2 and J usage is TRBJ2-2; D tentatively reads TRBD1 or TRBD2 (5 bases each). The V end was cut by 3 bases, the J end by 2 bases, with 16 bases between. Germline V lookup: CDR1 LGHNA, CDR2 YNFKEQ. This CDR3 region has 17 residues.

The chain uses TRBV29-1 and TRBJ1-5; D is uncertain. The CDR3 is 12 residues long. Between the trimmed V and J ends, which lost 0 bases and 11 bases, there was a span of 11 bases. The germline CDR1 and CDR2 sequences are SQVTM and ANQGSEA. The CDR3 reads CSVEDAVGAQHF. As DNA, the CDR3 is TGCAGCGTTGAAGATGCCGTCGGAGCCCAGCATTTT.

Comments on this clonotype: The junction differs from germline at one of its ends, possibly a read error. This chain uses TRBV12-3 or TRBV12-4 with TRBJ2-1; 12 positions match TRBD2. CDR3 length: 18 amino acids. As DNA, the CDR3 is TGTGCCATCAGTCGGACATTGACTAGCGGGAGCTCAGAGAGGGAGCAGTTCTTC. Translating gives CAISRTLTSGSSEREQFF.

This clonotype was observed many times. The rearrangement links TRBV24-1 to TRBJ2-1; 12 bases agree with TRBD2. Per the germline V gene, CDR1 is KGHDR and CDR2 is SFDVKD. J gave up 5 bases and V 9 bases, and 13 bases lay outside the gene matches. CDR3 length: 17 residues. In nucleotides, the CDR3 is TGTGCCACCCAAGGGCTAGCGGGAGGGCCCGATAACAATGAGCAGTTCTTC. This encodes CATQGLAGGPDNNEQFF.

There are a few counts of this clonotype. V and J are TRBV5-1 and TRBJ2-7; TRBD1 agrees at 9 bases. The CDR3 runs 16 residues. Germline-derived CDR1 and CDR2 are SGHRS and YFSETQ. Losses at the gene ends were 4 bases for V and 2 bases for J; bases not matched to a gene: 10. The CDR3 protein is CASSQQPGQGPYEQYF. In DNA, the CDR3 is TGCGCCAGCAGCCAACAGCCGGGACAGGGCCCCTACGAGCAGTACTTC. The variable domain in full, completed from reference TRBV5-1 and TRBJ2-7, reads KAGVTQTPRYLIKTRGQQVTLSCSPISGHRSVSWYQQTPGQGLQFLFEYFSETQRNKGNFPGRFSGRQFSNSRSEMNVSTLELGDSALYLCASSQQPGQGPYEQYFGPGTRLTVT.

CDR3 bases: TGCAGTGCTGAAAAATCCTCGAGCTCCTACGAGCAGTACTTC. Its protein product is CSAEKSSSSYEQYF. This chain joins TRBV20-1 and TRBJ2-7; the D is unclear. Trimming removed 5 bases from V and 0 bases from J, with 14 bases in between. The CDR3 loop spans 14 amino acids. Germline V gene lookup returns CDR1 DFQATT and CDR2 SNEGSKA (reference sequence).

DNA of the CDR3: TGTGCCAGCACCTTGGGTCAGAACCCTTGGGGGGAGCTGTTTTTT. This gives the protein CASTLGQNPWGELFF. The V call is TRBV12-3 or TRBV12-4, the J call TRBJ2-2; no firm D call. The CDR3 totals 15 residues. Between the trimmed V and J ends, which lost 7 bases and 8 bases, there was a span of 20 bases.

This chain links TRBV15 with TRBJ2-5; D could derive from TRBD1 or TRBD2 (5 bases each). This CDR3 is built from 16 residues. Germline CDR1 reads LNHNV; CDR2 reads YYDKDF (reference sequence). The V end was cut by 1 base, the J end by 7 bases, with 19 bases between. CDR3 bases: TGTGCCACCAGCAGAGCTTCCCGGACACCCGAGGGGACCCAGTACTTC. Its protein product is CATSRASRTPEGTQYF. The variable domain in full, with the rest retrieved from reference TRBV15 and TRBJ2-5, is DAMVIQNPRYQVTQFGKPVTLSCSQTLNHNVMYWYQQKSSQAPKLLFHYYDKDFNNEADTPDNFQSRRPNTSFCFLDIRSPGLGDTAMYLCATSRASRTPEGTQYFGPGTRLLVL.

There are a few counts of this clonotype. The rearrangement uses TRBV7-9 and TRBJ1-5; tentatively, D is TRBD1 (6 bases). The CDR3 contains 14 residues. Germline CDR1 and CDR2: SEHNR and FQNEAQ (reference sequence). V lost 6 bases to trimming and J lost 7 bases, with 16 bases between them. This CDR3 reads CASSRSRGDQPQHF. In DNA form, the CDR3 reads TGTGCCAGCAGTCGAAGTAGGGGGGACCAGCCCCAGCATTTT.

There are a few counts of this clonotype. The CDR3 region has the DNA TGTGCCAGCAGTTTAAACCCCGCTACAGGGAACTACGAGCAGTACGTC. This sequence encodes CASSLNPATGNYEQYV. The V and J genes are TRBV27 and TRBJ2-7; D might be TRBD1 (6 bases). Per the germline V gene, CDR1 is MNHEY and CDR2 is SMNVEV (reference sequence). Trimming removed 2 bases at V and 3 bases at J, with 17 bases between. The CDR3 runs to 16 residues.

The chain joins TRBV12-3 or TRBV12-4 to TRBJ2-4, with D tentatively TRBD1 or TRBD2 (5 bases each). The V end lost 3 bases, the J end lost 1 base, and 13 bases lay between the germline ends. The CDR3 loop spans 16 amino acids. CDR3 amino acids: CASSLTKGQAKNIQYF. As DNA, the CDR3 is TGTGCCAGCAGTTTGACTAAGGGGCAGGCCAAAAACATTCAGTACTTC.

The chain uses TRBV6-1 and TRBJ2-3, with D tentatively TRBD1 (5 bases). CDR3 length: 17 amino acids. Trimming took off 5 bases at V and 0 bases at J, with 18 bases between the two ends. The germline V gene encodes CDR1 MNHNS and CDR2 SASEGT. CDR3 bases: TGTGCCAGCAGTCAAGACACCACAGGTTCTAGCACAGATACGCAGTATTTT. Translated: CASSQDTTGSSTDTQYF.

The rearrangement uses TRBV20-1 and TRBJ2-7, with 7 bases identical to TRBD1. V lost 6 bases, J lost 2 bases, and 10 bases stayed unmatched. The germline CDR1 and CDR2 sequences are DFQATT and SNEGSKA (reference sequence). The CDR3 loop spans 14 amino acids. The CDR3 DNA reads TGCAGTGCCAACAGGGTGACAGGGCCCTACGAGCAGTACTTC. It translates to CSANRVTGPYEQYF.

There are a few counts of this clonotype. The CDR3 region has the DNA TGTGCCAGCAGCAACAGGGAGTCCGGGGAGCTGTTTTTT. Translated, it gives CASSNRESGELFF. V usage is TRBV6-1 and J usage is TRBJ2-2; tentative D call: TRBD1 (6 bases). Per the germline V gene, CDR1 is MNHNS and CDR2 is SASEGT. With 6 bases removed from V and 6 bases from J, the gap between germline ends came to 11 bases. CDR3 length: 13 residues.

This rearrangement joins TRBV4-2 to TRBJ1-1; D is unresolved. CDR3 length: 16 residues. Trimming left V 0 bases short and J 3 bases short, with 14 bases between. Per germline, CDR1 LGHNA and CDR2 YNFKEQ. CDR3 sequence: CASSQEGDWAYTEAFF. CDR3 sequence (DNA): TGTGCCAGCAGCCAAGAGGGTGACTGGGCCTACACTGAAGCTTTCTTT.

The sample holds a few counts of this clonotype. A read error may account for a junction end that differs from germline. The chain links TRBV20-1 to TRBJ2-1; either TRBD1 or TRBD2 may supply D (5 bases each). Germline-derived CDR1 and CDR2 are DFQATT and SNEGSKA (reference sequence). This CDR3 spans 14 amino acids. This chain's CDR3 is CSARSGTSNNEQFF. DNA for the CDR3: TGCAGTGCTAGATCCGGGACCTCCAACAATGAGCAGTTCTTC.

This rearrangement joins TRBV5-1 to TRBJ2-3, with TRBD2 matching 10 bases. This CDR3 region has 16 residues. Trimming cost V 3 bases and J 3 bases; bases outside gene matches: 7. The V gene's germline CDR1 is SGHRS and CDR2 YFSETQ. CDR3: CASSSASGSFTDTQYF. The DNA for the CDR3 is TGCGCCAGCAGCTCAGCTAGCGGGAGTTTTACAGATACGCAGTATTTT.

The J gene is TRBJ2-1, the V gene TRBV9; TRBD2 aligns across 9 bases. This CDR3 is built from 13 residues. V was clipped by 5 bases and J by 5 bases; unmatched bases: 2. Germline V lookup: CDR1 SGDLS, CDR2 YYNGEE. DNA of the CDR3: TGTGCCAGCAGGCGGGAGGGGGACAATGAGCAGTTCTTC. The encoded protein is CASRREGDNEQFF.

The chain employs TRBV12-3 or TRBV12-4 and TRBJ1-1; D call uncertain. The CDR3 spans 13 residues. The V end lost 5 bases, the J end lost 10 bases, and 17 bases lay between the germline ends. The CDR3 sequence is CASSPLGFGGAFF. The CDR3 DNA reads as TGTGCCAGCAGTCCCTTGGGTTTCGGTGGAGCTTTCTTT.